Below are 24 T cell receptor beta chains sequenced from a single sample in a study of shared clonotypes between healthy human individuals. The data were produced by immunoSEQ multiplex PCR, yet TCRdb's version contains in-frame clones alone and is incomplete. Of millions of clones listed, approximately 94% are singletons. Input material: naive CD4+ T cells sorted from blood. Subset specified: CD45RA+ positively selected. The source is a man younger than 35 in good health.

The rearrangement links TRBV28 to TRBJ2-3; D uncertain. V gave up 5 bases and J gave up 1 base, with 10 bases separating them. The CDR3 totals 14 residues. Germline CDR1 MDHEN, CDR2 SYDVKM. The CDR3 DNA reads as TGTGCCAGCAGTCTCCCATACCGCACAGATACGCAGTATTTT. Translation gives CASSLPYRTDTQYF.

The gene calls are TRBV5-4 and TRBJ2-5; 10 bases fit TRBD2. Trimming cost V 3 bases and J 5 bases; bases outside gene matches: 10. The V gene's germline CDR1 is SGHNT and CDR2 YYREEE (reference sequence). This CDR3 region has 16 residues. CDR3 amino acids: CASSSTSGWAGETQYF. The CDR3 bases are TGTGCCAGCAGCTCGACTAGCGGGTGGGCCGGGGAGACCCAGTACTTC. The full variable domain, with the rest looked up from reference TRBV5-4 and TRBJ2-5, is ETGVTQSPTHLIKTRGQQVTLRCSSQSGHNTVSWYQQALGQGPQFIFQYYREEENGRGNFPPRFSGLQFPNYSSELNVNALELDDSALYLCASSSTSGWAGETQYFGPGTRLLVL.

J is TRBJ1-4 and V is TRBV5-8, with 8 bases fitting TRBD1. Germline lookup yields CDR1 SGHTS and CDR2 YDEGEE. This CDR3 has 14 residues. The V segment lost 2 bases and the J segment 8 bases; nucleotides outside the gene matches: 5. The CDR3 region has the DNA TGTGCCAGCAGCTTTGGACAGGGTCGCGAAAAACTGTTTTTT. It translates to CASSFGQGREKLFF.

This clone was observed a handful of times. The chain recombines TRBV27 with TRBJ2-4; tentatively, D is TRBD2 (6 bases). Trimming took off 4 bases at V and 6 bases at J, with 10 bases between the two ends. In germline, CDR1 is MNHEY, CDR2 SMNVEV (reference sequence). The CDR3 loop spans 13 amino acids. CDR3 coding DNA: TGTGCCAGCAGTTGGATGGGAGGAAACATTCAGTACTTC. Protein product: CASSWMGGNIQYF.

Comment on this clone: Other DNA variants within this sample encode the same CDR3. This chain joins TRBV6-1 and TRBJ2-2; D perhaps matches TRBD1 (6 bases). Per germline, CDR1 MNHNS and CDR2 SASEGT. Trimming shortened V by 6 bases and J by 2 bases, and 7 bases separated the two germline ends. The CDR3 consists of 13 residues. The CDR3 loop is CASRDSNTGELFF. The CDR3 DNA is TGTGCCAGCAGGGACAGCAACACCGGGGAGCTGTTTTTT.

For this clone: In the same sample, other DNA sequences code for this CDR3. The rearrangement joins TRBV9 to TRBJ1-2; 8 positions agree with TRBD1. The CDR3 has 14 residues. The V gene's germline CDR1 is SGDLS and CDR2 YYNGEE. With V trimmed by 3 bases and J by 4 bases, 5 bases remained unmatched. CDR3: CASSAGQGRYGYTF. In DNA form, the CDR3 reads TGTGCCAGCAGCGCTGGACAGGGACGCTATGGCTACACCTTC.

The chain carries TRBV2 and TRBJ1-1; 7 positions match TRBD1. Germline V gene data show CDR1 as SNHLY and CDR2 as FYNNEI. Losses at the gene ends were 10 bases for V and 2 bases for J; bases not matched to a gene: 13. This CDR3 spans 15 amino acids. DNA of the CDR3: TGTGCCACCAAACGCCAGGGGGGTATTAACACTGAAGCTTTCTTT. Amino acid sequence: CATKRQGGINTEAFF.

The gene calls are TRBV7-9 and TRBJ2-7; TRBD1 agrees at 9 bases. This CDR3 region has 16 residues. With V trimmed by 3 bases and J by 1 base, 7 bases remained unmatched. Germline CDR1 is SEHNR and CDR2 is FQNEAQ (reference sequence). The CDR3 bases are TGTGCCAGCAGCTTGGGAGCCGGGACAGGGTCCTACGAGCAGTACTTC. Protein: CASSLGAGTGSYEQYF.

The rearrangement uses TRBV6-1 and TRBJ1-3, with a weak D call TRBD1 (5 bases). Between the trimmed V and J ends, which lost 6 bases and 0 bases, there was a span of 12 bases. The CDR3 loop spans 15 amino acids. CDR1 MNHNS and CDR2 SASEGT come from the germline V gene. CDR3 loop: CASSLTDFSGNTIYF. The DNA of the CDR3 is TGTGCCAGCAGCCTGACAGACTTCTCTGGAAACACCATATATTTT.

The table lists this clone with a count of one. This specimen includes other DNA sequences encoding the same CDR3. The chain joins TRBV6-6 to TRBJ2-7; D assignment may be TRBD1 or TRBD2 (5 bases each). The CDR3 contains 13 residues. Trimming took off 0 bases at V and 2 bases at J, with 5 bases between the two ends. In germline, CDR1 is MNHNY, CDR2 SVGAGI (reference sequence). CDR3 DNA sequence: TGTGCCAGCAGTTACTCGGGGGCCTACGAGCAGTACTTC. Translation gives CASSYSGAYEQYF.

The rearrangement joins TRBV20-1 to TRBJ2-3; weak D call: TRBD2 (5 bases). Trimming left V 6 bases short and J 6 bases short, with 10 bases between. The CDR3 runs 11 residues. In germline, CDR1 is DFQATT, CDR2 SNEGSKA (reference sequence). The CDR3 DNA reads TGCAGTGCGAATGGGGAGGATACGCAGTATTTT. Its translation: CSANGEDTQYF.

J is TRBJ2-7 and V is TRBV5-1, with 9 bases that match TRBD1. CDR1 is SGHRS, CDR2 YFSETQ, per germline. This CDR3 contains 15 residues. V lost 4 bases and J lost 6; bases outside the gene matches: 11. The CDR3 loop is CASSGSQGAVLEQYF. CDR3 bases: TGCGCCAGCAGCGGATCACAGGGGGCTGTTCTCGAGCAGTACTTC.

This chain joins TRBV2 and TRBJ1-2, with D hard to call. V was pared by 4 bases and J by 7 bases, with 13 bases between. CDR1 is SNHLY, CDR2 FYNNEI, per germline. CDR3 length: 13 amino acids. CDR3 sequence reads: CASSGLSPSGYTF. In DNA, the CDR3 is TGTGCCAGCAGTGGACTGTCCCCCTCTGGCTACACCTTC.

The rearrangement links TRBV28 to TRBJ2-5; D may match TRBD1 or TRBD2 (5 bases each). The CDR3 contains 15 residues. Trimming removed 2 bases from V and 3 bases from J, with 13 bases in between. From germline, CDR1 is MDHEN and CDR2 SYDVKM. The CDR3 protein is CASSLPTVGEETQYF. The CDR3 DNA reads TGTGCCAGCAGTTTACCCACTGTGGGGGAAGAGACCCAGTACTTC.

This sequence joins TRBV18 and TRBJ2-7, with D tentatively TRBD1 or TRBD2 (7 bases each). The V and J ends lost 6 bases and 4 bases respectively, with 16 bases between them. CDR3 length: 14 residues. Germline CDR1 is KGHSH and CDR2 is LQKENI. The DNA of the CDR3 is TGTGCCAGCTCCAACGGCAGGGGGGGATACGAGCAGTACTTC. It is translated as CASSNGRGGYEQYF.

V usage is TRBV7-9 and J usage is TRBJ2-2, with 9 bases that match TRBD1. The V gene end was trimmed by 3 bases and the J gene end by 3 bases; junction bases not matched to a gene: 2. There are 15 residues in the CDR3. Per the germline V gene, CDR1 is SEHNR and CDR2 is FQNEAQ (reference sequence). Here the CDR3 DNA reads TGTGCCAGCAGCTTTACAGGGGGCCACACCGGGGAGCTGTTTTTT. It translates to CASSFTGGHTGELFF.

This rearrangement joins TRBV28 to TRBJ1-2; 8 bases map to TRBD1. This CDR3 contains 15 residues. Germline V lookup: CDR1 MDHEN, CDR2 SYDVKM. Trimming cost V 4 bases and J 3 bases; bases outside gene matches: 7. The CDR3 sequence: CASSSPGGAHYGYTF. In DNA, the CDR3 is TGTGCCAGCAGTTCCCCAGGGGGCGCTCACTATGGCTACACCTTC.

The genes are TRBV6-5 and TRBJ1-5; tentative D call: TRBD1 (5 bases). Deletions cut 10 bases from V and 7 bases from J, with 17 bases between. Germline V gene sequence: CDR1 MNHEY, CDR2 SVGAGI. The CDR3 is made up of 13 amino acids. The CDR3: CATGRQPMQPQHF. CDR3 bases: TGTGCCACGGGACGACAGCCTATGCAGCCCCAGCATTTT.

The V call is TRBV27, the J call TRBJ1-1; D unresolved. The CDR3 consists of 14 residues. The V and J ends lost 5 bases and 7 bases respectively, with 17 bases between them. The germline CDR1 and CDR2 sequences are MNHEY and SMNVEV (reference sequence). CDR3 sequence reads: CASSPFSWTLEAFF. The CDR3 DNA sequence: TGTGCCAGCAGTCCCTTTTCCTGGACGCTTGAAGCTTTCTTT.

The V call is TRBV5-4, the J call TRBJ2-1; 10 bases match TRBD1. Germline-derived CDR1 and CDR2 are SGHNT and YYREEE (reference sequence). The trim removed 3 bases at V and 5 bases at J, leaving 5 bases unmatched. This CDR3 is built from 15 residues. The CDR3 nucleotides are TGTGCCAGCAGCTCGGGACAGGGGCAAAACAATGAGCAGTTCTTC. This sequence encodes CASSSGQGQNNEQFF.

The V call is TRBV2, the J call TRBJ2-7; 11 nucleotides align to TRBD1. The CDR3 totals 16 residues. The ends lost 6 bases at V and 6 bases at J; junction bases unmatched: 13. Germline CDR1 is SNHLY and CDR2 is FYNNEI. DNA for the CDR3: TGTGCCAGCAGGAGATGGGGGACAGGGGGAGACCCCGAGCAGTACTTC. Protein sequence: CASRRWGTGGDPEQYF.

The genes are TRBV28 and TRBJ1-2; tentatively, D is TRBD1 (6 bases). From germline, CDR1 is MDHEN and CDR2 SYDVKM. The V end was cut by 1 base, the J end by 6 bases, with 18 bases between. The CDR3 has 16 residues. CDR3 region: CASSLSTGGGRDGYTF. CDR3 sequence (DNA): TGTGCCAGCAGTTTATCAACCGGAGGGGGGCGGGATGGCTACACCTTC.

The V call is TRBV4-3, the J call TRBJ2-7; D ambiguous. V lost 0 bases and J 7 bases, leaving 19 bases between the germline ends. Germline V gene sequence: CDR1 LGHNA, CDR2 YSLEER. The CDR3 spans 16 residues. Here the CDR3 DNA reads TGCGCCAGCAGCCAAGATGCCGTAGGAGCGTTAGGGGAGCAGTACTTC. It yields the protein CASSQDAVGALGEQYF.

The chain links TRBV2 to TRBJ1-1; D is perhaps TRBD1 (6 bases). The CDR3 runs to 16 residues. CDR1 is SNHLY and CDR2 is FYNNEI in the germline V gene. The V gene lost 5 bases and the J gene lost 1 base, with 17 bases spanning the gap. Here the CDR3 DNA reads TGTGCCAGCAGTTCCCGGGACACCCTCACGAACACTGAAGCTTTCTTT. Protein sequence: CASSSRDTLTNTEAFF.